This passage covers 5 T cell receptor beta chains from one sample sequenced in a study of cytomegalovirus exposure and HLA in healthy donors. In the PCR, 60 Vbeta and 13 Jbeta primers were used. Method: immunoSEQ multiplex PCR; TCRdb's copy keeps in-frame clones and lacks some. The sample contains approximately 100,000 clones, around 10% of which appear only once. The material sequenced was PBMCs. The receptors originated from a man between 50 and 59 years old in good health and CMV-seropositive.

This clone was recorded a few times. CDR3 loop: CSVEAGQGGVYEQYF. DNA of the CDR3: TGCAGCGTTGAAGCAGGGCAGGGAGGGGTCTACGAGCAGTACTTC. The chain couples TRBV29-1 to TRBJ2-7; 7 bases agree with TRBD2. The length of the CDR3 is 15 residues. J was trimmed by 3 bases and V by 1 base; bases with no gene match: 9. Germline V gene data show CDR1 as SQVTM and CDR2 as ANQGSEA.

This clone was detected a few times. The chain carries TRBV10-3 and TRBJ2-3; TRBD1 aligns across 10 bases. V was pared by 3 bases and J by 4 bases, with 19 bases of the junction left unmatched. The CDR3 loop spans 20 amino acids. Germline V CDR1 and CDR2: ENHRY, SYGVKD. CDR3 protein: CAISDPDRGTFGDRSDTQYF. CDR3 sequence (DNA): TGTGCCATCAGTGACCCGGACAGGGGGACGTTTGGAGATCGGTCAGATACGCAGTATTTT.

This clone was detected a few times. This chain connects TRBV27 to TRBJ1-1; 8 nucleotides agree with TRBD1. The junction had 7 bases not matched to a gene; V was cut back by 6 bases and J by 4 bases. Germline CDR1 and CDR2: MNHEY and SMNVEV (reference sequence). The CDR3 totals 14 residues. The CDR3 nucleotides are TGTGCCAGCAGCCCGCGGACAGGGATCACTGAAGCTTTCTTT. Translating gives CASSPRTGITEAFF.

Points on this clone: This sample also contains other DNA sequences that code for the same CDR3. The chain employs TRBV7-2 and TRBJ2-3; D possibly corresponds to TRBD2 (5 bases). This CDR3 region has 11 residues. The V gene lost 6 bases and the J gene lost 13 bases, with 14 bases spanning the gap. Germline V gene sequence: CDR1 SGHTA, CDR2 FQGNSA. DNA for the CDR3: TGTGCCAGCAGAGGAAGGGAGTATGAGTATTTT. The encoded protein is CASRGREYEYF. The complete variable domain, with remaining parts taken from reference TRBV7-2 and TRBJ2-3, reads GAGVSQSPSNKVTEKGKDVELRCDPISGHTALYWYRQSLGQGLEFLIYFQGNSAPDKSGLPSDRFSAERTGGSVSTLTIQRTQQEDSAVYLCASRGREYEYFGPGTRLTVL.

CDR3 nucleotide sequence: TGTGCCAGCAGCCAAGGAGACAGGGGGGGAGGTCAGCCCCAGCATTTT. Residues: CASSQGDRGGGQPQHF. V usage is TRBV4-2 and J usage is TRBJ1-5; 9 positions match TRBD1. The J segment lost 6 bases and the V segment lost 1 base, leaving 7 bases of the junction unmatched. The germline gives CDR1 LGHNA, CDR2 YNFKEQ. The CDR3 totals 16 residues.